A selection of T cell receptor beta chains follows, all from one sample in a study of early T cells in non-severe SARS-CoV-2 infection. TCRdb fed the 5' RACE reads into MiXCR, producing one record per CDR3 protein. The profile shows around 67,000 distinct CDR3 sequences, 12% of them singletons. The specimen sequenced was whole blood. Every receptor here comes from an adult who was a healthcare worker with PCR-confirmed SARS-CoV-2 infection or an uninfected control (not recorded which). Both conserved end residues are part of each CDR3. D genes are given only for firm matches. Some rows mark clone size as missing; the rest say once, few, many or name a class of expanded clone.

d_gene,abundance,j_gene,v_gene,CDR3nt,CDR3aa
.,many,TRBJ2-5,TRBV7-2,TGTGCCAGCAGCTTATACAGAGAGACCCAGTACTTC,CASSLYRETQYF
.,medium-sized,TRBJ1-4,TRBV3-1,TGTGCCAGCAGGGGGACCAGCCCAAGTGCAACTAATGAAAAACTGTTTTTT,CASRGTSPSATNEKLFF
.,few,TRBJ1-2,TRBV29-1,TGCAGCGTTTTGACGGTGGATGGCTACACCTTC,CSVLTVDGYTF
TRBD1,few,TRBJ2-3,TRBV5-1,TGCGCCAGCAGCCTACGGACAGGAACCACAGATACGCAGTATTTT,CASSLRTGTTDTQYF
.,.,TRBJ2-3,TRBV2,TGTGCCAGCAGTGCCAGGATAGTCACAGATACGCAGTATTTT,CASSARIVTDTQYF
TRBD2,many,TRBJ2-1,TRBV18,TGTGCCAGCTCACCTCTGACTAGCGGGAGCGCCTACAATGAGCAGTTCTTC,CASSPLTSGSAYNEQFF
.,many,TRBJ1-2,TRBV12-3/TRBV12-4,TGTGCCAGCAGCCCCTGGGAGGGGCCACTCAACTATGGCTACACCTTC,CASSPWEGPLNYGYTF
TRBD2,many,TRBJ2-1,TRBV20-1,TGCAGTGTAACTGGACTAGCGGTGAATGAGCAGTTCTTC,CSVTGLAVNEQFF
TRBD2,.,TRBJ2-5,TRBV5-1,TGCGCCAGCAGGAGAAGCGGGATGTACCAAGAGACCCAGTACTTC,CASRRSGMYQETQYF
TRBD1,few,TRBJ1-2,TRBV18,TGTGCCAGCTCACCGGGGGGACAGGGGCTATATGGCTACACCTTC,CASSPGGQGLYGYTF
.,.,TRBJ1-1,TRBV6-1,TGTGCCATTAGGAGGGTAGGGATGAACACTGAAGCTTTCTTT,CAIRRVGMNTEAFF
.,.,TRBJ1-2,TRBV28,TGTGCCAGCAGTTCCTCCTTTCTTACCAACTATGGCTACACCTTC,CASSSSFLTNYGYTF
.,many,TRBJ2-3,TRBV25-1,TGTGCCAGCAGTGAAATCCTGACAGAATCTAGCACAGATACGCAGTATTTT,CASSEILTESSTDTQYF
TRBD1,few,TRBJ2-7,TRBV12-3/TRBV12-4,TGTGCCAGCAGTGCCGGGACAGTCTTATGGAGCGAGCAGTACTTC,CASSAGTVLWSEQYF
.,few,TRBJ2-3,TRBV7-9,TGTGCCAGCAGCACGGGGACCGTCCTCCCAGATACGCAGTATTTT,CASSTGTVLPDTQYF
TRBD1,.,TRBJ1-3,TRBV12-3/TRBV12-4,TGTGCCAGCACCCCCAGACAGGGGGCGAGAAACACCATATATTTT,CASTPRQGARNTIYF
.,few,TRBJ1-1,TRBV20-1,TGCTCCATGGGACCGCGGAACACTGAAGCTTTCTTT,CSMGPRNTEAFF
.,many,TRBJ2-2,TRBV27,TGTGCCAGCAGTTTAGGGGGCCCGAACACCGGGGAGCTGTTTTTT,CASSLGGPNTGELFF
.,many,TRBJ2-3,TRBV28,TGTGCCAGCGAGACTTCGGGACATCTCCTTTATACGCAGTATTTT,CASETSGHLLYTQYF
.,.,TRBJ2-1,TRBV7-3,TGTGCCAGCAGCTTACAAGGACCTGAGGCGGGTGAGCAGTTCTTC,CASSLQGPEAGEQFF
TRBD1,many,TRBJ2-3,TRBV20-1,TGCAGTGCTACCGGGACAGGGGGCGCAGATACGCAGTATTTT,CSATGTGGADTQYF
TRBD1,many,TRBJ2-3,TRBV10-1,TGCGCCAGCAGTGAGTCGGTCAGGCGGACAGGGGGCTCGGATACGCAGTATTTT,CASSESVRRTGGSDTQYF
.,.,TRBJ1-3,TRBV7-8,TGTGCCAGCAGCTTCCCCCCCAACGGAAACACCATATATTTT,CASSFPPNGNTIYF
TRBD1,.,TRBJ2-7,TRBV6-5,TGTGCCAGCAGCAGGACAGGGGACGAGCAGTACTTC,CASSRTGDEQYF
TRBD2,few,TRBJ2-1,TRBV29-1,TGCAGCGGGGGACTAGCGGGAAAGAATGAGCAGTTCTTC,CSGGLAGKNEQFF
TRBD1,many,TRBJ2-5,TRBV11-2,TGTGCCAGCAGCTTAGCGGTGGCAGGGGGAGCTCTGGAGACCCAGTACTTC,CASSLAVAGGALETQYF
.,few,TRBJ2-7,TRBV3-1,TGTGCCAGCAGCCAGAGATTATCCTACGAGCAGTACTTC,CASSQRLSYEQYF